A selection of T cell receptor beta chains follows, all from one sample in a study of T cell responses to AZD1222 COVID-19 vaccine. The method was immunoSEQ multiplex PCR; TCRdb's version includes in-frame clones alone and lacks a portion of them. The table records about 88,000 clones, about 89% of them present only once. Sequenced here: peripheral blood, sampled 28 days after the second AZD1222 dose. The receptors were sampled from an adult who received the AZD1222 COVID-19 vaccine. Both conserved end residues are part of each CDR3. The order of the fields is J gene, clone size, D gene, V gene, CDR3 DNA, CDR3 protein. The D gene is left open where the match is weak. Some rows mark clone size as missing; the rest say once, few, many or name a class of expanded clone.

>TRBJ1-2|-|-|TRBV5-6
TGTGCCAGCAGCTGGGGAAAGGGGGGACCTAACTATGGCTACACCTTC
CASSWGKGGPNYGYTF
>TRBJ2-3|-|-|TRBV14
TGTGCCAGCAGCCAAGCGGCCAGCTCTCGGCTGACAGATACGCAGTATTTT
CASSQAASSRLTDTQYF
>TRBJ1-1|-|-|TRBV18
TGTGCCAGCTCATCCCGGGAAGTGGATGATATGAACACTGAAGCTTTCTTT
CASSSREVDDMNTEAFF
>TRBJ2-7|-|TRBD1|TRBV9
TGTGCCAGCAGCGTAGGACACGGGACAGGGACCTACGAGCAGTACTTC
CASSVGHGTGTYEQYF
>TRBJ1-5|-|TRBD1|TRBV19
TGTGCCAGTAGTACAGAGGGACAGCGAAATCAGCCCCAGCATTTT
CASSTEGQRNQPQHF
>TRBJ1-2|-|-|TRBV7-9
TGTGCCAGCAGCTCCCACAGCAGTCTGGACGGCTACACCTTC
CASSSHSSLDGYTF
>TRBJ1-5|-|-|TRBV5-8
TGTGCCAGCAGCGCTGGGAGTGGCAACATTAATCAGCCCCAGCATTTT
CASSAGSGNINQPQHF
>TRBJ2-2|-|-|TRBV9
TGTGCCAGCAGCGCCCAGGGGCCCGGGGAGCTGTTTTTT
CASSAQGPGELFF
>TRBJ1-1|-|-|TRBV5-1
TGCGCCAGCAGCTTGGTCGGGGCTAGCACTGAAGCTTTCTTT
CASSLVGASTEAFF
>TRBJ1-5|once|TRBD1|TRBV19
TGTGCCAGTATTCGAGACAGGGGGCGAGGCAATCAGCCCCAGCATTTT
CASIRDRGRGNQPQHF
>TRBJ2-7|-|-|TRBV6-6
TGTGCCAGCAGCTCTTTGGGGCGGACGCGCGTCGCGACTAAACCCTACGAGCAGTACTTC
CASSSLGRTRVATKPYEQYF
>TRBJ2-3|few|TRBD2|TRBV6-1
TGTGCCAGCAGTGAAGGCCCTAGCGGGCAAAGCACAGATACGCAGTATTTT
CASSEGPSGQSTDTQYF
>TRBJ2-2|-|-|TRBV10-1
TGCGCCAGCAGTGACCCTCGGACTCCCGTTGGGGAGCTGTTTTTT
CASSDPRTPVGELFF
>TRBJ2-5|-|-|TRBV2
TGTGCCAGCACCAAGAGGGGCTCCCGCGAGACCCAGTACTTC
CASTKRGSRETQYF
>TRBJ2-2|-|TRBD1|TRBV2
TGTGCCAGCACACGGACAGGATCGAACACCGGGGAGCTGTTTTTT
CASTRTGSNTGELFF
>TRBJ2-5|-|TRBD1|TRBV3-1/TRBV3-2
TGTGCCAGCAGCCAAGAGACAGGGGGTGAGACCCAGTACTTC
CASSQETGGETQYF
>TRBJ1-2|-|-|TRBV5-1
TGCGCCAGCAGCTCAGGGACACCTAACTATGGCTACACCTTC
CASSSGTPNYGYTF
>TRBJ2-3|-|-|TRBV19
TGTGCCAGTAAAAAACAGGGCACAGATACGCAGTATTTT
CASKKQGTDTQYF
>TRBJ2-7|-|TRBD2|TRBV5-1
TGCGCCAGCAGCTTGCCTAGCGGCTACGAGCAGTACTTC
CASSLPSGYEQYF
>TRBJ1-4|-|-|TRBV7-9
TGTGCCAGCAGCTTAGCGATTGGAGGAGGCACTAATGAAAAACTGTTTTTT
CASSLAIGGGTNEKLFF
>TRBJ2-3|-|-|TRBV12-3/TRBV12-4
TGTGCCAGCAGTTCGGGGGGCGTAGATACGCAGTATTTT
CASSSGGVDTQYF
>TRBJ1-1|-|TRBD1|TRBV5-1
TGCGCCAGCAGCCTACAAGGGAGACAGGGGACCGTAAACACTGAAGCTTTCTTT
CASSLQGRQGTVNTEAFF
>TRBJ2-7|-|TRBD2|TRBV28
TGTGCCAGCAGCCTTAGCGGGGGGGCCTACGAGCAGTACTTC
CASSLSGGAYEQYF
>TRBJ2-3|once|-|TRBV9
TGTGCCAGCAGCCGTGGGATGGCGCCAAGCACAGATACGCAGTATTTT
CASSRGMAPSTDTQYF
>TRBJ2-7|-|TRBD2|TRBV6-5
TGTGCCAGCAGTTACTCGGCTAGCGGGGAAGGCTACGAGCAGTACTTC
CASSYSASGEGYEQYF
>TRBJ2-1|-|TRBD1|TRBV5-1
TGCGCCAGCAGCTTGGCGACAGGGTTAGGGAATGAGCAGTTCTTC
CASSLATGLGNEQFF
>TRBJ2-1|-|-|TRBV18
TGTGCCAGCTCAGGGGGGCAGACCGCCTACAATGAGCAGTTCTTC
CASSGGQTAYNEQFF
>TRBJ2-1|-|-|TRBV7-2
TGTGCCAGCAGCTTAAGGGGTCTCAATGAGCAGTTCTTC
CASSLRGLNEQFF
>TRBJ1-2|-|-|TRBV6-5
TGTGCCAGCACCGGGAGGAGAGGGATGGGCTACACCTTC
CASTGRRGMGYTF
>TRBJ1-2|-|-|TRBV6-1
TGTGCCAGCAGTGAGGTCAGGGGAGGTGGCTACACCTTC
CASSEVRGGGYTF
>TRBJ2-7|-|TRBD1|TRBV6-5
TGTGCCAGCAGTTACAGGGACAGGGACTACGAGCAGTACTTC
CASSYRDRDYEQYF
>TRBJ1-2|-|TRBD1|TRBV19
TGTGCCAGTAGTACCGGGACAGGGTATGGCTACACCTTC
CASSTGTGYGYTF
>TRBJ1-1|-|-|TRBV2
TGTGCCAGCAGGGGGGACGGCACTGAAGCTTTCTTT
CASRGDGTEAFF
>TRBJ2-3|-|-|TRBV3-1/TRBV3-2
TGTGCCAGCAGCCTAATAGCGAGGGCGAAAGATACGCAGTATTTT
CASSLIARAKDTQYF
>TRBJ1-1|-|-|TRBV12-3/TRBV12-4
TGTGCCAGCAGCACAGGACAGAAGACTGAAGCTTTCTTT
CASSTGQKTEAFF
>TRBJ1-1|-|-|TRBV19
TGTGCCAGTAGTAGACCCGCGGGGGCGCGGACTGAAGCTTTCTTT
CASSRPAGARTEAFF
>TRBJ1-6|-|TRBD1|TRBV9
TGTGCCAGCAGCGATAGACAGGGGAGGTCACCCCTCCACTTT
CASSDRQGRSPLHF